This is a list of T cell receptor beta chains from one sample in a study of T cell responses to AZD1222 COVID-19 vaccine. Profiling relied on immunoSEQ multiplex PCR, and the TCRdb table lists in-frame clones only, not all of them. The sample consists of fewer than 120,000 clones, about 87% of them appearing once. The sequenced sample was peripheral blood, obtained 28 days after the second AZD1222 dose. These receptors were taken from an adult who received the AZD1222 COVID-19 vaccine. CDR3s include the opening cysteine and the closing phenylalanine or tryptophan. D genes are given only for firm matches. Only part of the rows carry a size: once, few, many, or a class if the clone is expanded.

>TRBD1|TRBJ1-4|TRBV30|NA
CACSDRGNEKLFF
TGTGCCTGTTCGGACAGGGGAAATGAAAAACTGTTTTTT
>NA|TRBJ2-2|TRBV6-1|NA
CASSERRGPNTGELFF
TGTGCCAGCAGTGAACGGCGGGGCCCGAACACCGGGGAGCTGTTTTTT
>TRBD1|TRBJ1-1|TRBV3-1/TRBV3-2|NA
CASSSGQGRAEAFF
TGTGCCAGCAGTTCCGGACAGGGAAGAGCTGAAGCTTTCTTT
>NA|TRBJ1-6|TRBV19|NA
CASSIQDNSPLHF
TGTGCCAGTAGTATCCAAGATAATTCACCCCTCCACTTT
>NA|TRBJ2-7|TRBV15|NA
CATSRDGYEQYF
TGTGCCACCAGCAGAGATGGGTACGAGCAGTACTTC
>TRBD2|TRBJ2-2|TRBV11-3|NA
CAIKAGGSTGELFF
TGTGCCATTAAAGCGGGGGGGAGCACCGGGGAGCTGTTTTTT
>NA|TRBJ2-3|TRBV5-4|once
CASSLVGSTDTQYF
TGTGCCAGCAGCTTGGTTGGGTCCACAGATACGCAGTATTTT
>NA|TRBJ2-3|TRBV24-1|NA
CATSAPNSYHTQYF
TGTGCCACCAGTGCTCCAAACAGCTATCATACGCAGTATTTT
>TRBD1|TRBJ2-4|TRBV15|NA
CATSRGDRYQNIQYF
TGTGCCACCAGCAGAGGGGACAGATACCAAAACATTCAGTACTTC
>NA|TRBJ2-3|TRBV3-1/TRBV3-2|NA
CASSQVQDTQYF
TGTGCCAGCAGCCAAGTGCAGGATACGCAGTATTTT
>NA|TRBJ1-5|TRBV7-6|NA
CASRKDSNQPQHF
TGTGCCAGCAGAAAGGACAGCAATCAGCCCCAGCATTTT
>TRBD1|TRBJ1-3|TRBV5-1|NA
CASSGTGDSGNTIYF
TGCGCCAGCAGCGGGACAGGGGATTCTGGAAACACCATATATTTT
>TRBD2|TRBJ2-2|TRBV3-1/TRBV3-2|NA
CASSQRSGINTGELFF
TGTGCCAGCAGCCAACGAAGCGGGATAAACACCGGGGAGCTGTTTTTT
>TRBD1|TRBJ2-1|TRBV11-2|NA
CASSPRTGVNEQFF
TGTGCCAGCAGCCCGAGAACAGGGGTTAATGAGCAGTTCTTC
>NA|TRBJ2-3|TRBV10-3|NA
CATSKSATGTDTQYF
TGTGCCACCTCTAAATCAGCGACGGGGACAGATACGCAGTATTTT
>TRBD2|TRBJ2-1|TRBV4-1|NA
CASSQGLANEQFF
TGCGCCAGCAGCCAAGGACTAGCCAATGAGCAGTTCTTC
>NA|TRBJ1-1|TRBV7-8|once
CASSLDGYTEAFF
TGTGCCAGCAGCTTAGACGGATACACTGAAGCTTTCTTT
>TRBD2|TRBJ2-7|TRBV14|NA
CASSPGLAAEQYF
TGTGCCAGCTCACCGGGACTAGCGGCCGAGCAGTACTTC
>NA|TRBJ1-1|TRBV5-1|NA
CASSYRSGTEAFF
TGCGCCAGCAGCTATCGTTCGGGCACTGAAGCTTTCTTT
>NA|TRBJ2-1|TRBV3-1/TRBV3-2|NA
CASSPDGTLGYNEQFF
TGTGCCAGCAGCCCAGATGGGACACTAGGGTACAATGAGCAGTTCTTC
>TRBD2|TRBJ2-1|TRBV4-2|NA
CASSQGLSGASYNEQFF
TGTGCCAGCAGCCAAGGGTTGAGCGGGGCTTCCTACAATGAGCAGTTCTTC
>NA|TRBJ1-2|TRBV18|NA
CASSRAGDDYGYTF
TGTGCCAGCTCACGGGCAGGGGATGACTATGGCTACACCTTC
>NA|TRBJ1-5|TRBV4-2|NA
CASSQGERINQPQHF
TGTGCCAGCAGCCAAGGGGAGAGGATCAATCAGCCCCAGCATTTT
>TRBD1|TRBJ2-7|TRBV13|NA
CASSLARQGSYEQYF
TGTGCCAGCAGCTTAGCCCGACAGGGGAGCTACGAGCAGTACTTC
>NA|TRBJ1-1|TRBV6-5|NA
CASSYTMGGANTEAFF
TGTGCCAGCAGTTACACTATGGGAGGGGCGAACACTGAAGCTTTCTTT
>NA|TRBJ1-5|TRBV12-3/TRBV12-4|NA
CASSREVNQPQHF
TGTGCCAGCAGCCGGGAAGTAAATCAGCCCCAGCATTTT
>NA|TRBJ2-7|TRBV30|NA
CAWSVLGWQYF
TGTGCCTGGAGTGTACTAGGATGGCAGTACTTC
>TRBD1|TRBJ1-4|TRBV9|NA
CASSGTGGASEKLFF
TGTGCCAGCAGCGGAACAGGGGGCGCTTCTGAAAAACTGTTTTTT
>NA|TRBJ2-5|TRBV24-1|NA
CATGERETQYF
TGTGCCACCGGAGAGAGGGAGACCCAGTACTTC
>NA|TRBJ2-3|TRBV11-2|NA
CASRSSQWDTQYF
TGTGCCAGCAGATCCTCGCAGTGGGATACGCAGTATTTT
>NA|TRBJ1-1|TRBV6-4|NA
CASSEQPNTEAFF
TGTGCCAGCAGTGAGCAGCCGAACACTGAAGCTTTCTTT
>NA|TRBJ1-2|TRBV20-1|NA
CSALDGYGYTF
TGCAGTGCCCTGGACGGTTATGGCTACACCTTC
>NA|TRBJ2-2|TRBV5-1|once
CASSAELVAGELFF
TGCGCCAGCAGCGCGGAACTAGTAGCCGGGGAGCTGTTTTTT
>NA|TRBJ2-5|TRBV3-1/TRBV3-2|once
CASSRRIAETQYF
TGTGCCAGCAGCCGCAGGATTGCGGAGACCCAGTACTTC
>NA|TRBJ1-3|TRBV14|NA
CASSQVAGNTIYF
TGTGCCAGCAGCCAAGTAGCTGGAAACACCATATATTTT
>NA|TRBJ2-5|TRBV28|NA
CASSSWGSQYF
TGTGCCAGCAGTTCGTGGGGTTCGCAGTACTTC
>TRBD1|TRBJ2-2|TRBV7-9|NA
CASSWTGTTGELFF
TGTGCCAGCAGCTGGACAGGCACCACCGGGGAGCTGTTTTTT
>NA|TRBJ1-4|TRBV29-1|NA
CRERPGSPSVEKLFF
TGCAGGGAAAGACCCGGGAGCCCGAGTGTGGAAAAACTGTTTTTT
>TRBD2|TRBJ2-5|TRBV7-8|once
CASSGSGRETQYF
TGTGCCAGCAGCGGAAGCGGGAGAGAGACCCAGTACTTC
>TRBD1|TRBJ1-1|TRBV5-1|NA
CASSPRQGTEAFF
TGCGCCAGCAGCCCGAGACAGGGCACTGAAGCTTTCTTT
>NA|TRBJ1-6|TRBV27|NA
CASSPTRGPLSNSPLHF
TGTGCCAGCAGCCCTACCAGGGGTCCCCTCTCTAATTCACCCCTCCACTTT
>NA|TRBJ1-1|TRBV9|NA
CASSVDQGTMNTEAFF
TGTGCCAGCAGCGTAGATCAGGGAACCATGAACACTGAAGCTTTCTTT
>NA|TRBJ2-7|TRBV20-1|NA
CSASGGRSVGEQYF
TGCAGTGCTAGTGGTGGGAGGTCCGTAGGGGAGCAGTACTTC
>NA|TRBJ2-7|TRBV7-9|NA
CASSLVGRGYEQYF
TGTGCCAGCAGCTTAGTCGGCAGGGGCTACGAGCAGTACTTC
>TRBD1|TRBJ1-3|TRBV7-6|NA
CASSLAKGGSSGNTIYF
TGTGCCAGCAGCTTAGCAAAAGGGGGCAGTTCTGGAAACACCATATATTTT
>NA|TRBJ1-3|TRBV11-2|NA
CASSPGGSGNTIYF
TGTGCCAGCAGCCCCGGCGGCTCTGGAAACACCATATATTTT
>NA|TRBJ2-1|TRBV7-6|NA
CASSLGGGAYNEQFF
TGTGCCAGCAGCTTAGGAGGAGGGGCCTACAATGAGCAGTTCTTC
>TRBD2|TRBJ2-1|TRBV27|NA
CASSRLAGGGSSYNEQFF
TGTGCCAGCTCCCGGCTAGCGGGAGGAGGTAGCTCCTACAATGAGCAGTTCTTC
>NA|TRBJ2-2|TRBV9|NA
CASSVARGELFF
TGTGCCAGCAGCGTAGCTAGGGGGGAGCTGTTTTTT
>NA|TRBJ1-5|TRBV4-1|once
CASSPWGSRNQPQHF
TGCGCCAGCAGCCCCTGGGGCAGTCGTAATCAGCCCCAGCATTTT
>NA|TRBJ1-3|TRBV10-3|NA
CAIRQSSGNTIYF
TGTGCCATCAGGCAGAGCTCTGGAAACACCATATATTTT
>NA|TRBJ1-1|TRBV11-3|NA
CASSHSMNTEAFF
TGTGCCAGCAGTCACAGTATGAACACTGAAGCTTTCTTT
>NA|TRBJ1-1|TRBV10-3|NA
CAIQEVMNTEAFF
TGTGCCATCCAGGAGGTCATGAACACTGAAGCTTTCTTT
>NA|TRBJ2-2|TRBV4-1|NA
CASTSTTRTGELFF
TGCGCCAGCACCTCGACTACACGCACCGGGGAGCTGTTTTTT
>NA|TRBJ1-1|TRBV30|NA
CAWSVGWDTEAFF
TGTGCCTGGAGTGTAGGTTGGGATACTGAAGCTTTCTTT
>TRBD1|TRBJ2-5|TRBV3-1/TRBV3-2|once
CASSPQGAGETQYF
TGTGCCAGCAGCCCACAGGGGGCTGGGGAGACCCAGTACTTC
>TRBD2|TRBJ2-3|TRBV5-1|NA
CASSLMLAGGRTDTQYF
TGCGCCAGCAGCTTGATGCTAGCGGGGGGCCGCACAGATACGCAGTATTTT
>NA|TRBJ1-2|TRBV27|NA
CASSLRGLYYGYTF
TGTGCCAGCAGTTTAAGGGGATTATATTATGGCTACACCTTC
>TRBD2|TRBJ2-1|TRBV3-1/TRBV3-2|NA
CASSQDLPGTSGSVDEQFF
TGTGCCAGCAGCCAAGATCTTCCCGGGACTAGCGGGAGCGTGGATGAGCAGTTCTTC